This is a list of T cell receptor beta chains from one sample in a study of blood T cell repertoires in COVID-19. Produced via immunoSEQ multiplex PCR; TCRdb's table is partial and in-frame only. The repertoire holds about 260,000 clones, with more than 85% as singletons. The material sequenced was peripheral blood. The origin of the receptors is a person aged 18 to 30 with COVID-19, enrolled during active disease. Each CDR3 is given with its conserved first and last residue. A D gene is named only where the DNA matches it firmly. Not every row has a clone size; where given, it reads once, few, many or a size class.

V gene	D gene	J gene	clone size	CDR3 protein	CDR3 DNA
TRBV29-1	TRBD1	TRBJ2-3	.	CSVKQGAGTDTQYF	TGCAGCGTAAAACAGGGGGCTGGCACAGATACGCAGTATTTT
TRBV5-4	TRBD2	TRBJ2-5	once	CASSLEVAGVQETQYF	TGTGCCAGCAGCTTGGAGGTGGCGGGAGTTCAAGAGACCCAGTACTTC
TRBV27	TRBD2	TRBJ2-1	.	CASTPGVAGYNEQFF	TGTGCCAGCACCCCGGGGGTAGCGGGTTACAATGAGCAGTTCTTC
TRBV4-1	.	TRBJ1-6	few	CASSQQNRQFYNSPLHF	TGCGCCAGCAGCCAGCAAAACAGACAGTTCTATAATTCACCCCTCCACTTT
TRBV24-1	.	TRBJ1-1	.	CATPPKKGRTEAFF	TGTGCCACCCCTCCGAAGAAGGGGCGGACTGAAGCTTTCTTT
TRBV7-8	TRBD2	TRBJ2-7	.	CASSLGSLATYEQYF	TGTGCCAGCAGCTTAGGGTCACTAGCGACCTACGAGCAGTACTTC
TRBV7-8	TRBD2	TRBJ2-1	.	CASKVLGSGSWFF	TGTGCCAGCAAAGTCCTAGGAAGCGGGAGTTGGTTCTTC
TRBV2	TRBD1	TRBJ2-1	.	CASSYGQGARNEQFF	TGTGCCAGCAGTTATGGACAGGGGGCGCGAAATGAGCAGTTCTTC
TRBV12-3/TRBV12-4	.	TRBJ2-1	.	CASRLSVEQFF	TGTGCCAGCAGGCTTAGCGTCGAGCAGTTCTTC
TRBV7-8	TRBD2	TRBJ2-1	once	CASSLASRAGDNEQFF	TGTGCCAGCAGCTTAGCTTCGCGAGCGGGGGATAATGAGCAGTTCTTC
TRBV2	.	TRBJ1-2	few	CASSPQGNYGYTF	TGTGCCAGCAGCCCACAGGGTAACTATGGCTACACCTTC
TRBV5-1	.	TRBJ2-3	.	CASSLDSAGDTQYF	TGCGCCAGCAGCCTGGACAGCGCGGGAGATACGCAGTATTTT
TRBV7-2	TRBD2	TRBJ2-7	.	CASSWASGTYEQYF	TGTGCCAGCAGCTGGGCTAGCGGGACCTACGAGCAGTACTTC
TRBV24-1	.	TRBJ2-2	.	CATKKGETGELFF	TGTGCCACCAAAAAGGGGGAAACCGGGGAGCTGTTTTTT
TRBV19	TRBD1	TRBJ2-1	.	CASSVTGVNEQFF	TGTGCCAGTAGTGTGACAGGGGTGAATGAGCAGTTCTTC
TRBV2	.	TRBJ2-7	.	CASSRDTSSYEQYF	TGTGCCAGCAGCCGGGACACCTCTTCCTACGAGCAGTACTTC
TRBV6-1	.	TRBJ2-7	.	CASSERQGLNEQYF	TGTGCCAGCAGTGAACGGCAGGGTTTGAACGAGCAGTACTTC
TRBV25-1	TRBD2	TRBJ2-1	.	CASSGLAGYEQFF	TGTGCCAGCAGTGGGCTAGCGGGATATGAGCAGTTCTTC
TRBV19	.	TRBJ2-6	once	CASSIAGGVRGANVLTF	TGTGCCAGTAGTATAGCCGGAGGGGTCCGAGGGGCCAACGTCCTGACTTTC
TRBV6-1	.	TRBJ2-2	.	CASSESLTGANTGELFF	TGTGCCAGCAGTGAATCCCTAACAGGCGCGAACACCGGGGAGCTGTTTTTT
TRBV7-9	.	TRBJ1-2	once	CASSLMEGGGYTF	TGTGCCAGCAGCTTAATGGAGGGCGGGGGCTACACCTTC
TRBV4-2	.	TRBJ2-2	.	CASSQEGQQLFF	TGTGCCAGCAGCCAAGAAGGACAGCAGCTGTTTTTT
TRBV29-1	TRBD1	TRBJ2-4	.	CSALTGVTKNIQYF	TGCAGCGCCTTGACAGGGGTGACCAAAAACATTCAGTACTTC
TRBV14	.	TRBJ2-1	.	CASSQVLYNEQFF	TGTGCCAGCAGCCAAGTCCTCTACAATGAGCAGTTCTTC
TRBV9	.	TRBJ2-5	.	CASSGVDQETQYF	TGTGCCAGCAGCGGAGTCGACCAAGAGACCCAGTACTTC
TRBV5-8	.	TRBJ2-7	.	CASSFEGYEQYF	TGTGCCAGCAGCTTCGAGGGCTACGAGCAGTACTTC
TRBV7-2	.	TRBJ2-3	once	CASSLSGHGADTQYF	TGTGCCAGCAGCCTAAGCGGTCACGGAGCAGATACGCAGTATTTT
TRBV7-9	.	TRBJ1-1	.	CASSLEPRIIITEAFF	TGTGCCAGCAGCTTAGAACCGAGGATAATAATCACTGAAGCTTTCTTT
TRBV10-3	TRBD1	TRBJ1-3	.	CATRQGDFSYGNTIYF	TGTGCCACCCGACAGGGGGATTTCTCGTACGGAAACACCATATATTTT
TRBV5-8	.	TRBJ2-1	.	CASSSPTGRNEQFF	TGTGCCAGCAGCTCCCCGACAGGGAGGAATGAGCAGTTCTTC
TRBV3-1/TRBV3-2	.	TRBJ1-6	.	CASSYGHSNSPLHF	TGTGCCAGCAGCTATGGACACTCCAATTCACCCCTCCACTTT